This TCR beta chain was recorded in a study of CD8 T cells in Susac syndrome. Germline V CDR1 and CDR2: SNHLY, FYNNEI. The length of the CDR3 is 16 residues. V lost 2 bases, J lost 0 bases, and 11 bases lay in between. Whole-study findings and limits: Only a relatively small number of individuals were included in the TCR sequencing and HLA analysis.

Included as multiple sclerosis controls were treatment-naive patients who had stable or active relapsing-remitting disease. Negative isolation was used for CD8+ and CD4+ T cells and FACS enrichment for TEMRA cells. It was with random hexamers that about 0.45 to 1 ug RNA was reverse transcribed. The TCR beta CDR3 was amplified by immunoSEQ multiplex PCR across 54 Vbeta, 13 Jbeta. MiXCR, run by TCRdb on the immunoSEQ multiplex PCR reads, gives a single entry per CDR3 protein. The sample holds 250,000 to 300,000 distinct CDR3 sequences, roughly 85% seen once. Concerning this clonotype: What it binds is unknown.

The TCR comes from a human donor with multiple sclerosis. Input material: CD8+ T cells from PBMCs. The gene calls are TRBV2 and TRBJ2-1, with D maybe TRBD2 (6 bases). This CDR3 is CASSEITGVSYNEQFF. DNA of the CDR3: TGTGCCAGCAGTGAAATCACGGGAGTCTCCTACAATGAGCAGTTCTTC.